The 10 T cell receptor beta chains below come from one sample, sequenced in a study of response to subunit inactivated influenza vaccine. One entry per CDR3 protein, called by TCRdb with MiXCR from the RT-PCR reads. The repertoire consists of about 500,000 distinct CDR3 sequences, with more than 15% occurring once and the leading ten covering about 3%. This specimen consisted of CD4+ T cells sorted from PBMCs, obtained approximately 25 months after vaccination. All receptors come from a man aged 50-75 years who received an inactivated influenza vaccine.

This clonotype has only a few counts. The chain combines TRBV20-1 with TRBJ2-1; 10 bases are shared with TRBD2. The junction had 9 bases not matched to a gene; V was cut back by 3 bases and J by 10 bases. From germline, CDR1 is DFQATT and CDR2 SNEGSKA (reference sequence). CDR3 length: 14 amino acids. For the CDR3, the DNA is TGCAGTGCTAGGCTGGGGACTAGCGAACGGGAGCAGTTCTTC. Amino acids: CSARLGTSEREQFF.

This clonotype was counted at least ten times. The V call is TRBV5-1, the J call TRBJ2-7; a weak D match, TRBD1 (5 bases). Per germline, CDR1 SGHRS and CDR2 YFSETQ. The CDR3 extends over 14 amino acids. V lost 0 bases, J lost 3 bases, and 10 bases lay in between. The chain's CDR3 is CASSLDTGNYEQYF. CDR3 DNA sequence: TGCGCCAGCAGCTTGGATACAGGAAACTACGAGCAGTACTTC.

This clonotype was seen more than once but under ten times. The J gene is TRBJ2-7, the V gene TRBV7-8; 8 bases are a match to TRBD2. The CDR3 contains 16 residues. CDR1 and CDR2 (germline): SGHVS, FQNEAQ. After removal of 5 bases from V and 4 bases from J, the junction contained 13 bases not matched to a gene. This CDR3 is CASSPRGGEKAYEQYF. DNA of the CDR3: TGTGCCAGCAGCCCCCGGGGGGGGGAAAAGGCATACGAGCAGTACTTC.

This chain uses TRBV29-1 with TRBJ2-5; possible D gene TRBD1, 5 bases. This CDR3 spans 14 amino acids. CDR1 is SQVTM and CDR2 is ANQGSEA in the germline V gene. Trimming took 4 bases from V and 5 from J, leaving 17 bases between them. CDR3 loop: CSVGGRVRRETQYF. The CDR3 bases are TGCAGCGTTGGCGGCAGGGTTCGACGGGAGACCCAGTACTTC. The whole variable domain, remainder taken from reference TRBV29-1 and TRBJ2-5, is SAVISQKPSRDICQRGTSLTIQCQVDSQVTMMFWYRQQPGQSLTLIATANQGSEATYESGFVIDKFPISRPNLTFSTLTVSNMSPEDSSIYLCSVGGRVRRETQYFGPGTRLLVL.

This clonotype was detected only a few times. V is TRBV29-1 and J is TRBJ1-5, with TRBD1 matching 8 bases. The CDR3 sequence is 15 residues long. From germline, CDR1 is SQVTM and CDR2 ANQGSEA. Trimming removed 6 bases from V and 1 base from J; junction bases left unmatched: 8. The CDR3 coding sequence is TGCAGCGTCGCCAACGGACAGGGAAGCAATCAGCCCCAGCATTTT. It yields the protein CSVANGQGSNQPQHF.

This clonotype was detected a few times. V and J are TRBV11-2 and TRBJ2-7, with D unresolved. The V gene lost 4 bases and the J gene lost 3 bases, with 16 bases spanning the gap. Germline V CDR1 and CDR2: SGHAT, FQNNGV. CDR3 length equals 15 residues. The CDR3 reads CASSSLRRTDYEQYF. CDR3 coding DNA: TGTGCCAGCAGCTCACTTCGACGCACGGACTACGAGCAGTACTTC.

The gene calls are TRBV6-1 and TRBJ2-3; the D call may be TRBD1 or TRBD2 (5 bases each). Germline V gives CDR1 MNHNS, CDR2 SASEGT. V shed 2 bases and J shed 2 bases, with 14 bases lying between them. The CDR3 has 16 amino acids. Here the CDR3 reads CASSENRRRYTDTQYF. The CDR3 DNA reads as TGTGCCAGCAGTGAAAACAGGAGGCGATACACAGATACGCAGTATTTT.

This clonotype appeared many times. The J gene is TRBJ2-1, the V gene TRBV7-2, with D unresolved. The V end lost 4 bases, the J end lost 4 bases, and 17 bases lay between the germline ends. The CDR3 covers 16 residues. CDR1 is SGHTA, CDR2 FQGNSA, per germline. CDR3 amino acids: CASSSRGATYYNEQFF. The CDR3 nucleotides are TGTGCCAGCAGCTCCCGCGGCGCTACATATTACAATGAGCAGTTCTTC.

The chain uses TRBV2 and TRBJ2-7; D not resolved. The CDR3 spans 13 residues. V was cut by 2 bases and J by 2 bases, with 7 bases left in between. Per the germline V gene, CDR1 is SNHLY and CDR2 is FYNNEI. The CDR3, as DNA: TGTGCCAGCAGTGAAAGCCAGACCTACGAGCAGTACTTC. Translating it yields CASSESQTYEQYF. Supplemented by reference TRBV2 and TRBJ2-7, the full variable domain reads EPEVTQTPSHQVTQMGQEVILRCVPISNHLYFYWYRQILGQKVEFLVSFYNNEISEKSEIFDDQFSVERPDGSNFTLKIRSTKLEDSAMYFCASSESQTYEQYFGPGTRLTVT.

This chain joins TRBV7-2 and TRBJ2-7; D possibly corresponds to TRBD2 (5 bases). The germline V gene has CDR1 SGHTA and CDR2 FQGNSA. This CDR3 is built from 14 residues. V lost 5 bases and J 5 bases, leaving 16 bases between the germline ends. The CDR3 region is CASSISRDHDEQYF. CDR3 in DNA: TGTGCCAGCAGCATTAGTCGGGATCACGACGAGCAGTACTTC.